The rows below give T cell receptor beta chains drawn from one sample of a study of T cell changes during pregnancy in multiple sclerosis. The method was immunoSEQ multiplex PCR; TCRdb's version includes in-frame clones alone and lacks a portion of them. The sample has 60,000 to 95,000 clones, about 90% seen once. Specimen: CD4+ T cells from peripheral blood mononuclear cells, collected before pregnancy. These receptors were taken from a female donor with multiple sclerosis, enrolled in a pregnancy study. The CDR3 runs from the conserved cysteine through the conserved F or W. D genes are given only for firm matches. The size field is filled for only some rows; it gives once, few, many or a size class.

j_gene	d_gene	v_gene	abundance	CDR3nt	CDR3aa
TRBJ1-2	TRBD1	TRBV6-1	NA	TGTGCCAGCAGTACGACAGGGCTCCCTAACTATGGCTACACCTTC	CASSTTGLPNYGYTF
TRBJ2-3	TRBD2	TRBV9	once	TGTGCCAGCAGCCAGACTAGCTCTCAAGATACGCAGTATTTT	CASSQTSSQDTQYF
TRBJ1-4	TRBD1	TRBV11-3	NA	TGTGCCAGCAGCTTAACCATTACTCGGACAGGGGGCTTACAGAAACTGTTTTTT	CASSLTITRTGGLQKLFF
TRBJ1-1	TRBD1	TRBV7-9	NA	TGTGCCAGCAGCTTAGATGGGGGACAGGTAGCTTTCTTT	CASSLDGGQVAFF
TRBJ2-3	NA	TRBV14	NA	TGTGCCAGCAGCCTCCAGGCGATTAGCACAGATACGCAGTATTTT	CASSLQAISTDTQYF
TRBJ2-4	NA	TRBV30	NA	TGTGCCTGGATTGGGGGGAGGGCCAAAAACATTCAGTACTTC	CAWIGGRAKNIQYF
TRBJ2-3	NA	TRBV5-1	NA	TGCGCCAGCAGTTTTGGGCGCACAGATACGCAGTATTTT	CASSFGRTDTQYF
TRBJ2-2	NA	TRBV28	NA	TGTGCCAGCAGTTTAGGAGGGGCCGGGGAGCTGTTTTTT	CASSLGGAGELFF
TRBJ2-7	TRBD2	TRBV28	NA	TGTGCCAGCAGTCGGGAAAGGGGGTTTGCTAGCGGGAGGGCCAGGTACGAGCAGTACTTC	CASSRERGFASGRARYEQYF
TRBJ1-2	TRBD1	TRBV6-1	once	TGTGCCAGCAGACCCAACAGGGGAGCTAACTATGGCTACACCTTC	CASRPNRGANYGYTF
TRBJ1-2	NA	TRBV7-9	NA	TGTGCCAGCAGCTTAGGAGGGAGAGGCCGCTACACCTTC	CASSLGGRGRYTF
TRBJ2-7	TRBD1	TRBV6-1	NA	TGTGCCAGCAGTGAAAACTGGGACAGATACGAGCAGTACTTC	CASSENWDRYEQYF
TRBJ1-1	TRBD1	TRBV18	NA	TGTGCCAGCTCACCACTCCCCCAGGGGGCGCGGGACACTGAAGCTTTCTTT	CASSPLPQGARDTEAFF
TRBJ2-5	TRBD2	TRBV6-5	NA	TGTGCCAGCAGTTCCTTTGGGACTAGCGGGGAGACCCAGTACTTC	CASSSFGTSGETQYF
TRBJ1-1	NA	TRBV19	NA	TGTGCCAGTAGTATAGATCTCGCCGTACGGGTCCCCCCATGGGCTTTCTTT	CASSIDLAVRVPPWAFF
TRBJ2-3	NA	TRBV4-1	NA	TGCGCCAGCAGCCATGGGAGCGGCCCAATCACAGATACGCAGTATTTT	CASSHGSGPITDTQYF
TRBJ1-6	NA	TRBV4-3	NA	TGCGCCAGCAGCCAAGCCCCGGGGGCCTATAATTCACCCCTCCACTTT	CASSQAPGAYNSPLHF
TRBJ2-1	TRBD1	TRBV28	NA	TGTGCCATTAACAGGGGTTACAATGAGCAGTTCTTC	CAINRGYNEQFF